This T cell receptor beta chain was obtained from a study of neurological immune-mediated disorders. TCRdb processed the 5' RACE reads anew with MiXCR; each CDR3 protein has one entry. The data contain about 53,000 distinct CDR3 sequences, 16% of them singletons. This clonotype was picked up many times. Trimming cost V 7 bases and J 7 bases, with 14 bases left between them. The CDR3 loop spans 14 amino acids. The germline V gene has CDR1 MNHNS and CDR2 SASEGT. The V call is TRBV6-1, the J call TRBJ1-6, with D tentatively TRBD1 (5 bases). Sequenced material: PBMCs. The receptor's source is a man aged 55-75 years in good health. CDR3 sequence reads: CASIRTGGNSPLHF. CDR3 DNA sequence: TGTGCCAGCATTCGAACCGGGGGAAATTCACCCCTCCACTTT.